This T cell receptor beta chain was sequenced in a study of blood T cell repertoires in COVID-19 (dated by TCRdb to 2018 to 2021). Broadly, across the study: Samples from collaborators originated in the United States, Italy and Spain and spanned both the acute and convalescent phases of COVID-19. The samples were drawn from two sources: the first 160 participants of the ongoing ImmuneRACE study, and fewer than 1,500 subjects contributed by 6 global collaborators. A de-identified subject ID, COVID-19 status, age in years and sex were almost always included in the sample metadata. The repertoires were released in a freely available public database intended as a resource for research on the immune response to SARS-CoV-2. Where HLA class I and class II types were available, the types were taken from metadata supplied by the sample provider, not from assay-based typing. The dataset comprised deeply sampled blood TCRbeta repertoires from subjects exposed to, actively infected with, or recovered from COVID-19. The prospective study material was composed of cDNA or gDNA derived from T cells, B-cell-depleted T cells, or PBMCs.

Compared with germline, V lacks 3 bases and J lacks 4 bases; bases without a gene match: 9. The CDR3, cysteine through phenylalanine, is 16 amino acids long. This entry keeps only the CDR3 DNA: 48 bases, framed from base 1. CDR1 and CDR2, looked up from the germline V gene (reference sequence), are SGHNT and YYREEE. Points on this clone: What this receptor recognizes is not known. No quality values exist for individual bases; no much larger clone is one base distant.

What the authors observed across the whole study: How much clinical and demographic metadata was included differed by source and by participant, and the metadata was provided uncurated.

TCRbeta CDR3 regions were amplified from genomic DNA using the immunoSEQ Assay, a bias-controlled multiplex PCR. On the study's bioinformatics: The number of nucleated cells in each sample was estimated from the amplification of reference gene primers within the assay. To quantify the absolute abundance of each unique TCRbeta CDR3 rearrangement, sequence reads were collapsed and filtered. For each sample, productive Simpson clonality was calculated as the square root of Simpson's diversity index across productive rearrangements. Drawn from immuneACCESS, this table holds only the in-frame rearrangements with V and J called that TCRdb kept. Clones are partly lost; checked studies trace under half to an unresolved V gene and leave the rest unexplained. The DNA was the basis for D and trimming; V, J and clone size are from that table. A total of about 160,000 clones appear in this sample, about three quarters of them only once. Approximately 2.8% of the sample lies in the top ten.

Each collaborating institution followed its own protocols to collect whole blood in K2EDTA tubes. For TCRbeta analysis, collaborators shipped samples in one of three forms: frozen whole blood, isolated PBMCs, or DNA extracted from either of those sample types. Recombination connected TRBV5-4 to TRBJ1-1, with TRBD1 identical over 10 junction bases. The sample consisted of peripheral blood. This TCR came from a man between 65 and 85 years old with acute or convalescent COVID-19. The sequenced DNA: TGTGCCAGCAGCTCCTCCGGGACAGGGGATGGCACTGAAGCTTTCTTT. It translates to CASSSSGTGDGTEAFF.